Included here is one TCR beta chain sequence, with context. This entry belongs to a study of T cells after yellow fever vaccination. Germline V gene lookup returns CDR1 SGHRS and CDR2 YFSETQ. The germline V and J ends were trimmed by 4 bases and 4 bases, with 19 bases remaining between them. The CDR3 is 16 residues long. TCRdb passed the 5' RACE reads through MiXCR, listing each CDR3 protein once. In the table there are 620,000 or so distinct CDR3 sequences, around 12% of which are singletons. The chain combines TRBV5-1 with TRBJ2-3, with a weak D call TRBD1 (6 bases). This receptor was obtained from a man aged 25-45 years who received the YFV17D yellow fever vaccine. Sample: PBMCs, taken on the day of the yellow fever booster vaccination. The CDR3 reads CASSTSGTSRSDTQYF. The CDR3 coding sequence is TGCGCCAGCAGCACGTCCGGGACATCTCGGTCAGATACGCAGTATTTT. Drawing the rest from reference TRBV5-1 and TRBJ2-3, the complete variable domain is KAGVTQTPRYLIKTRGQQVTLSCSPISGHRSVSWYQQTPGQGLQFLFEYFSETQRNKGNFPGRFSGRQFSNSRSEMNVSTLELGDSALYLCASSTSGTSRSDTQYFGPGTRLTVL.